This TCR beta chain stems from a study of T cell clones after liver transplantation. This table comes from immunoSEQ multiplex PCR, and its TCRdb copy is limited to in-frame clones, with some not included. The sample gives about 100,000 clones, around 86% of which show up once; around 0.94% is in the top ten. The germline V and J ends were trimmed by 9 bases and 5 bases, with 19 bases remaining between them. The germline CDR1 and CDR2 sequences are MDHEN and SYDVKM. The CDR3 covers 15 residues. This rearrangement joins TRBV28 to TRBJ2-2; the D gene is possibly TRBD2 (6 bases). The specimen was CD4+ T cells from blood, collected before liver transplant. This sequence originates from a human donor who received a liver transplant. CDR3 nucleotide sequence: TGTGCCAGTCAACAGTCCCTGGGACTTACCGGGGAGCTGTTTTTT. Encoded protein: CASQQSLGLTGELFF.